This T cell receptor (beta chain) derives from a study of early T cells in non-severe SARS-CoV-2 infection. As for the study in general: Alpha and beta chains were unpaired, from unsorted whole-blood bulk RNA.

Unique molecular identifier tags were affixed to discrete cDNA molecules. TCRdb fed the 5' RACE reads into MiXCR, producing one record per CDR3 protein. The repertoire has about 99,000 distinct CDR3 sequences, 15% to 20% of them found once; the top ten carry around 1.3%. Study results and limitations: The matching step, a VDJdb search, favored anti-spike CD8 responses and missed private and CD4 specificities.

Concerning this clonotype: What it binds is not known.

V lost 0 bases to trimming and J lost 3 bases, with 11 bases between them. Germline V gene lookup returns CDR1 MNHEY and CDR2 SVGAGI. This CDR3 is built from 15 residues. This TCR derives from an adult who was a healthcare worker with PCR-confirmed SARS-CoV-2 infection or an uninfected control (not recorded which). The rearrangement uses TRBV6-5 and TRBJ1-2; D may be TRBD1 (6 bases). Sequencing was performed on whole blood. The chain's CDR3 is CASSYSRSGDYGYTF. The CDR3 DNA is TGTGCCAGCAGTTACTCGAGGTCAGGGGACTATGGCTACACCTTC.